The 14 T cell receptor beta chains given below trace back to one sample, sequenced in a study of T cell responses to AZD1222 COVID-19 vaccine. Generated by immunoSEQ multiplex PCR, the TCRdb table keeps only in-frame clones and is missing some. There are approximately 170,000 clones in the sample; roughly 94% occur only once, and 5.1% lies in the top ten. This material consisted of peripheral blood, taken 28 days after the second AZD1222 dose. These receptors all stem from an adult who received the AZD1222 COVID-19 vaccine.

CDR3 sequence reads: CASSRTWDQSWNGYTF. The CDR3 DNA reads as TGCGCCAGCAGCCGGACCTGGGACCAAAGTTGGAATGGCTACACCTTC. The chain uses TRBV4-3 and TRBJ1-2; D is possibly TRBD1 (5 bases). V dropped 4 bases and J dropped 6 bases, with 21 bases sitting between them. The CDR3 consists of 16 residues. CDR1 and CDR2 (germline): LGHNA, YSLEER.

The gene calls are TRBV6-6 and TRBJ2-3; D is perhaps TRBD2 (5 bases). The germline gives CDR1 MNHNY, CDR2 SVGAGI (reference sequence). The CDR3 is made up of 14 amino acids. V gave up 6 bases and J gave up 3 bases, with 13 bases separating them. In DNA, the CDR3 is TGTGCCAGCAGCCAGGTGGGAGCAACAGATACGCAGTATTTT. Its translation is CASSQVGATDTQYF.

V and J are TRBV10-2 and TRBJ2-7, with TRBD1 as a possible D gene (6 bases). Germline CDR1 WSHSY, CDR2 SAAADI. There are 16 residues in the CDR3. Trimming left V 6 bases short and J 3 bases short, with 21 bases between. CDR3 DNA sequence: TGCGCCAGCAGCAAGATGGGGGCTCGACTCAACTACGAGCAGTACTTC. This encodes CASSKMGARLNYEQYF.

The chain uses TRBV11-2 and TRBJ2-5; D is unresolved. The CDR3 is 12 amino acids. The V end lost 5 bases, the J end lost 5 bases, and 9 bases lay between the germline ends. CDR1 and CDR2 from the germline V gene are SGHAT and FQNNGV. The CDR3 spells CASSPAGETQYF. For the CDR3, the DNA is TGTGCCAGCAGCCCGGCCGGCGAGACCCAGTACTTC.

V and J are TRBV4-1 and TRBJ2-7, with D maybe TRBD1 (8 bases). The CDR3 length is 15 residues. Looked up from germline, CDR1 is MGHRA and CDR2 is YSYEKL. Deletions cut 3 bases from V and 2 bases from J, with 14 bases between. The CDR3 reads CASSHGQGGTYEQYF. CDR3 in DNA: TGCGCCAGCAGCCACGGACAGGGAGGGACCTACGAGCAGTACTTC.

This clone was seen only once. V is TRBV7-2 and J is TRBJ2-7; D remains unclear. The CDR3 contains 12 residues. Trimming pared 2 bases from V and 2 bases from J, leaving 4 bases between. The V gene's germline CDR1 is SGHTA and CDR2 FQGNSA. The CDR3, as DNA: TGTGCCAGCAGCTTATTCGCCTACGAGCAGTACTTC. This encodes CASSLFAYEQYF.

As concerns this clone: A junction end diverges from the germline sequence, so it may reflect a read error. The V gene is TRBV6-1, the J gene TRBJ1-4; D ambiguous. The CDR3 is 11 amino acids. CDR1 is MNHNS, CDR2 SASEGT, per germline. The CDR3 here is CASSDPYRRTF. For the CDR3, the DNA is TGTGCCAGCAGTGACCCTTACAGACGGACTTTT.

The count of this clone is one. The V gene is TRBV5-1, the J gene TRBJ1-1; TRBD1 is a possible D gene (5 bases). CDR3 length equals 14 residues. V lost 3 bases, J lost 4 bases, and 13 bases lay in between. Germline-derived CDR1 and CDR2 are SGHRS and YFSETQ. CDR3 nucleotide sequence: TGCGCCAGCAGCTGGGACGACCGGGTCACTGAAGCTTTCTTT. Translating it yields CASSWDDRVTEAFF. Looking up the rest from reference TRBV5-1 and TRBJ1-1 gives the full variable domain: KAGVTQTPRYLIKTRGQQVTLSCSPISGHRSVSWYQQTPGQGLQFLFEYFSETQRNKGNFPGRFSGRQFSNSRSEMNVSTLELGDSALYLCASSWDDRVTEAFFGQGTRLTVV.

This chain links TRBV5-3 with TRBJ2-7; D gene ambiguous. TRBV5-3 is recorded as an ORF, its role being uncertain. The CDR3 is made up of 13 amino acids. Trimming left V 3 bases short and J 3 bases short, with 10 bases between. The CDR3 nucleotides are TGTGCCAGAAGCTCCGTTAAGTTCTACGAGCAGTACTTC. This sequence encodes CARSSVKFYEQYF.

The CDR3 sequence is CASSWDRARTEAFF. CDR3 sequence (DNA): TGTGCCAGCAGCTGGGACAGGGCAAGGACTGAAGCTTTCTTT. J is TRBJ1-1 and V is TRBV27; 9 positions match TRBD1. Germline V gives CDR1 MNHEY, CDR2 SMNVEV (reference sequence). V gave up 6 bases and J gave up 5 bases; unmatched junction bases: 7. The CDR3 loop spans 14 amino acids.

This sequence joins TRBV28 and TRBJ2-1; tentative D call: TRBD2 (5 bases). Trimming stripped 5 bases from V and 0 bases from J, with 17 bases between. The germline V gene has CDR1 MDHEN and CDR2 SYDVKM. The CDR3 contains 17 residues. The CDR3: CASSPAGARGSYNEQFF. The CDR3 nucleotides are TGTGCCAGCAGTCCTGCAGGAGCCCGGGGCTCCTACAATGAGCAGTTCTTC.

The rearrangement links TRBV19 to TRBJ2-4; 10 bases line up with TRBD2. V gave up 1 base and J gave up 0 bases; unmatched junction bases: 6. This CDR3 comprises 18 residues. Germline V lookup: CDR1 LNHDA, CDR2 SQIVND (reference sequence). CDR3 protein: CASSIGTSGSIAKNIQYF. The CDR3 DNA reads as TGTGCCAGTAGTATAGGGACTAGCGGATCTATAGCCAAAAACATTCAGTACTTC.

This clone has a handful of counts. The J gene is TRBJ1-1, the V gene TRBV7-3; the D gene is possibly TRBD1 (5 bases). Germline values: CDR1 SGHTA, CDR2 FQGTGA. CDR3 length equals 15 residues. Trimming removed 4 bases at V and 5 bases at J, with 17 bases between. The CDR3 bases are TGTGCCAGCAGCTCCCAGGGCCAGGGACTGACTGAAGCTTTCTTT. Its protein product is CASSSQGQGLTEAFF. The whole variable domain, filled in from reference TRBV7-3 and TRBJ1-1, reads GAGVSQTPSNKVTEKGKYVELRCDPISGHTALYWYRQSLGQGPEFLIYFQGTGAADDSGLPNDRFFAVRPEGSVSTLKIQRTERGDSAVYLCASSSQGQGLTEAFFGQGTRLTVV.

The chain couples TRBV30 to TRBJ1-1; D remains unclear. This CDR3 is 11 amino acids long. Trimming stripped 4 bases from V and 4 bases from J, with 7 bases between. Looked up from germline, CDR1 is GTSNPN and CDR2 is SVGIG (reference sequence). Here the CDR3 reads CAWTGLTEAFF. The CDR3 DNA reads TGTGCCTGGACGGGCCTCACTGAAGCTTTCTTT.